One sample yielded the 18 T cell receptor beta chains listed below, sequenced in a study of cytomegalovirus exposure and HLA in healthy donors. PCR employed 60 Vbeta and 13 Jbeta primers. The protocol was immunoSEQ multiplex PCR, while the TCRdb copy is restricted to in-frame clones and leaves out a portion. The table records hundreds of thousands of clones, 80% to 85% of them present only once. Sequencing was carried out using PBMCs. Every receptor here comes from a boy aged 2 to 9 in good health and CMV-seronegative.

The chain employs TRBV7-8 and TRBJ2-2; perhaps TRBD2 as D (6 bases). CDR3 size: 16 residues. CDR1 and CDR2 from the germline V gene are SGHVS and FQNEAQ. V was shortened by 4 bases and J by 5 bases, with 17 bases between the two germline ends. In DNA form, the CDR3 reads TGTGCCAGCAGCTCCGCGGTCGGGGGTGGGACCGGGGAGCTGTTTTTT. Its protein product is CASSSAVGGGTGELFF.

The rearrangement uses TRBV6-1 and TRBJ1-1, with D maybe TRBD1 (5 bases). The germline V gene has CDR1 MNHNS and CDR2 SASEGT. CDR3 length equals 14 residues. V lost 2 bases to trimming and J lost 6 bases, with 13 bases between them. CDR3 coding DNA: TGTGCCAGCAGTGAAAGGCAGGGAGGCGCTGAAGCTTTCTTT. Encoded protein: CASSERQGGAEAFF.

V usage is TRBV6-5 and J usage is TRBJ1-2; unclear D gene. The CDR3 runs to 13 residues. Germline V gene data show CDR1 as MNHEY and CDR2 as SVGAGI. V was trimmed by 5 bases and J by 4 bases, leaving 11 bases between them. CDR3 DNA: TGTGCCAGCAGTCCGGGAGATCTCTATGGCTACACCTTC. It specifies CASSPGDLYGYTF.

The chain joins TRBV27 to TRBJ2-7; 7 bases align to TRBD1. The CDR3 loop spans 16 amino acids. Germline CDR1 is MNHEY and CDR2 is SMNVEV (reference sequence). V was pared by 2 bases and J by 4 bases, with 11 bases of the junction left unmatched. This CDR3 reads CASSLTRGTVAYEQYF. The CDR3 region has the DNA TGTGCCAGCAGTTTAACCCGAGGGACAGTGGCATACGAGCAGTACTTC.

V is TRBV29-1 and J is TRBJ2-5; D gene unclear. Germline CDR1 SQVTM, CDR2 ANQGSEA. The germline V and J ends were trimmed by 5 bases and 1 base, with 11 bases remaining between them. The CDR3 totals 13 residues. The CDR3: CSVNGKIQETQYF. CDR3 nucleotide sequence: TGCAGCGTTAATGGCAAAATCCAAGAGACCCAGTACTTC.

The chain combines TRBV27 with TRBJ2-7; D might be TRBD2 (6 bases). Deletions cut 6 bases from V and 4 bases from J, with 16 bases between. Germline V gives CDR1 MNHEY, CDR2 SMNVEV (reference sequence). The CDR3 totals 14 residues. CDR3 protein: CASRSPGGSYEQYF. CDR3 nucleotides: TGTGCCAGCAGATCTCCCGGGGGTTCGTACGAGCAGTACTTC.

The gene calls are TRBV27 and TRBJ1-4; TRBD1 aligns across 10 bases. CDR3 length: 15 amino acids. With 8 bases clipped from V and 3 bases from J, the junction kept 6 bases outside the gene matches. CDR1 and CDR2 from the germline V gene are MNHEY and SMNVEV (reference sequence). The CDR3 reads CASRQGAPPNEKLFF. CDR3 nucleotide sequence: TGTGCCAGCCGACAGGGGGCCCCCCCTAATGAAAAACTGTTTTTT.

The chain links TRBV28 to TRBJ1-1, with D perhaps TRBD1 (5 bases). V shed 4 bases and J shed 3 bases, with 21 bases lying between them. The CDR3 length is 17 residues. Germline lookup yields CDR1 MDHEN and CDR2 SYDVKM. CDR3 region: CASSWGLGLKGDTEAFF. The CDR3 DNA reads as TGTGCCAGCAGTTGGGGGTTGGGACTGAAAGGGGACACTGAAGCTTTCTTT.

Regarding this clone: One end of the junction varies from germline; a read error may be responsible. This chain links TRBV7-9 with TRBJ1-5; possibly TRBD1 for D (6 bases). The germline V gene encodes CDR1 SEHNR and CDR2 FQNEAQ (reference sequence). This CDR3 has 17 amino acids. CDR3 coding DNA: TGTTCCAGCAGCTTATGGGGCGGGGGGCGCATGAATCAGCCCCAGCATTTT. It codes for CSSSLWGGGRMNQPQHF.

This clone was recorded only once. This chain links TRBV12-5 with TRBJ2-7; 9 positions match TRBD2. Germline V CDR1 and CDR2: LGHNT, FRNRAP. The CDR3 is 17 amino acids. Losses at the gene ends were 0 bases for V and 2 bases for J; bases not matched to a gene: 8. CDR3 in DNA: TGTGCTAGTGGTTTGGTTGTGGGGACTAGCTTCCCCTACGAGCAGTACTTC. Its protein product is CASGLVVGTSFPYEQYF.

This clone was seen only a few times. This chain joins TRBV30 and TRBJ2-3, with 12 bases identical to TRBD2. CDR3 length: 19 amino acids. Losses at the gene ends were 2 bases for V and 3 bases for J; bases not matched to a gene: 15. The germline V gene has CDR1 GTSNPN and CDR2 SVGIG (reference sequence). CDR3 sequence (DNA): TGTGCCTGGAGTACCTTAACCCTAGCGGGAGGGCGTACGACAGATACGCAGTATTTT. It translates to CAWSTLTLAGGRTTDTQYF.

This rearrangement joins TRBV5-3 to TRBJ2-7; 8 nucleotides match TRBD1. TRBV5-3 is treated as an ORF (open reading frame) with a function not yet certain. CDR3 length equals 12 residues. With 5 bases clipped from V and 5 bases from J, the junction kept 3 bases outside the gene matches. Here the CDR3 DNA reads TGTGCCAGAAGGAGACAGGGGAACGAGCAGTACTTC. Its translation: CARRRQGNEQYF.

The rearrangement links TRBV10-3 to TRBJ1-3, with a possible D match to TRBD1 (5 bases). The CDR3 covers 13 residues. Trimming stripped 7 bases from V and 2 bases from J, with 9 bases between. The germline V gene has CDR1 ENHRY and CDR2 SYGVKD. CDR3 sequence (DNA): TGTGCCATCAACGGGGGAACTGGAAACACCATATATTTT. Protein product: CAINGGTGNTIYF.

This clone was observed once. One end of the junction fails to match germline, which may point to a read error. V usage is TRBV7-9 and J usage is TRBJ2-7; tentatively, D is TRBD2 (5 bases). Per the germline V gene, CDR1 is SEHNR and CDR2 is FQNEAQ (reference sequence). There are 14 residues in the CDR3. CDR3 DNA: TGTGCCAGCAGCTTAGGGGGTCTGGACTCACCGCGGTGGTTC. Its protein is CASSLGGLDSPRWF.

The chain combines TRBV6-5 with TRBJ2-3; no reliable D call. Trimming pared 5 bases from V and 6 bases from J, leaving 9 bases between. CDR1 and CDR2 (germline): MNHEY, SVGAGI. This CDR3 comprises 12 residues. The DNA for the CDR3 is TGTGCCAGCAGTCCCCGTCGGGATACGCAGTATTTT. Translating gives CASSPRRDTQYF.

This sequence joins TRBV30 and TRBJ1-5; possibly TRBD1 for D (6 bases). Germline CDR1 GTSNPN, CDR2 SVGIG (reference sequence). Trimming removed 1 base from V and 2 bases from J, with 15 bases in between. This CDR3 has 16 amino acids. The CDR3 sequence: CAWSEGTIIGNQPQHF. The CDR3 coding sequence is TGTGCCTGGAGTGAAGGGACAATCATCGGCAATCAGCCCCAGCATTTT. Variable domain in full (rest from reference TRBV30 and TRBJ1-5): SQTIHQWPATLVQPVGSPLSLECTVEGTSNPNLYWYRQAAGRGLQLLFYSVGIGQISSEVPQNLSASRPQDRQFILSSKKLLLSDSGFYLCAWSEGTIIGNQPQHFGDGTRLSIL.

This clone was observed a single time. This chain uses TRBV5-6 with TRBJ2-7, with 8 bases matching TRBD2. The CDR3 spans 15 residues. The trim removed 1 base at V and 2 bases at J, leaving 5 bases unmatched. Germline V gene sequence: CDR1 SGHDT, CDR2 YYEEEE. Written as DNA, the CDR3 is TGTGCCAGCAGCTTGATCGGGGGGGGTGCCTACGAGCAGTACTTC. The encoded protein is CASSLIGGGAYEQYF.

This clone was observed once. The chain is built from TRBV7-9 and TRBJ1-2, with TRBD1 as a possible D gene (6 bases). The CDR3 extends over 17 amino acids. V was shortened by 2 bases and J by 4 bases, with 20 bases between the two germline ends. Germline V CDR1 and CDR2: SEHNR, FQNEAQ (reference sequence). The CDR3 nucleotides are TGTGCCAGCAGCTTACCTTTGTTCGGGGGGCAGGGCTATGGCTACACCTTC. It translates to CASSLPLFGGQGYGYTF.